The 10 T cell receptor beta chains reported below all come from one sample, sequenced in a study of blood T cell repertoires in COVID-19. Here immunoSEQ multiplex PCR was the method, and the copy in TCRdb shows in-frame clones only, minus some. The sample lists around 220,000 clones, 70% to 90% occurring once. The sequencing sample was made of PBMCs or T cells enriched from blood (not recorded which). These receptors all stem from a woman aged 40 to 55 with acute COVID-19.

This chain links TRBV28 with TRBJ2-7, with D possibly TRBD2 on 5 matching bases. V was pared by 6 bases and J by 3 bases, with 21 bases between. This CDR3 has 16 residues. Looked up from germline, CDR1 is MDHEN and CDR2 is SYDVKM. CDR3 sequence reads: CASRIIGVGVGYEQYF. The CDR3 nucleotides are TGTGCCAGCAGGATTATCGGGGTTGGGGTCGGCTACGAGCAGTACTTC.

J is TRBJ1-5 and V is TRBV18, with TRBD1 as a possible D gene (5 bases). CDR3 length: 15 amino acids. CDR1 and CDR2 from the germline V gene are KGHSH and LQKENI. V lost 1 base, J lost 6 bases, and 13 bases lay in between. In nucleotides, the CDR3 is TGTGCCAGCTCACCACACGCGACAGCGACTCAGCCCCAGCATTTT. Its protein is CASSPHATATQPQHF.

The J gene is TRBJ1-1, the V gene TRBV6-1, with 8 bases matching TRBD1. The CDR3 has 13 amino acids. CDR1 and CDR2 (germline): MNHNS, SASEGT. V trimming: 7 bases; J trimming: 6 bases; junction bases outside the gene matches: 7. The CDR3 DNA reads TGTGCCAGCAATTCAGGGGGCTCCCCTGAAGCTTTCTTT. Encoded protein: CASNSGGSPEAFF.

The V and J genes are TRBV30 and TRBJ2-3; D may be TRBD1 (6 bases). Trimming took 3 bases from V and 3 from J, leaving 19 bases between them. Per the germline V gene, CDR1 is GTSNPN and CDR2 is SVGIG (reference sequence). The CDR3 extends over 16 amino acids. As DNA, the CDR3 is TGTGCCTGGAGCGCAGCCCTACAGGGTAAAACAGATACGCAGTATTTT. It is translated as CAWSAALQGKTDTQYF.

The V call is TRBV9, the J call TRBJ2-1, with D possibly TRBD2 on 5 matching bases. V lost 4 bases, J lost 3 bases, and 11 bases lay in between. Germline V lookup: CDR1 SGDLS, CDR2 YYNGEE. The CDR3 runs to 14 residues. The CDR3 DNA sequence: TGTGCCAGCAGCCCGGCGGGTGTCTACAATGAGCAGTTCTTC. Its protein is CASSPAGVYNEQFF.

This CDR3 reads CASSPRDRGAYEQYF. In nucleotides, the CDR3 is TGTGCCAGCAGCCCCCGGGACAGGGGCGCCTACGAGCAGTACTTC. V usage is TRBV7-2 and J usage is TRBJ2-7; 10 bases match TRBD1. The V and J ends lost 5 bases and 2 bases, in that order; junction bases with no gene match: 6. Germline V gene data show CDR1 as SGHTA and CDR2 as FQGNSA. The CDR3 runs 15 residues.

This clone has more than one count but fewer than ten. The V and J genes are TRBV7-6 and TRBJ1-5; TRBD1 matches 8 bases. The V gene's germline CDR1 is SGHVS and CDR2 FNYEAQ. V dropped 0 bases and J dropped 6; count of bases not matched to a gene: 7. This CDR3 is built from 16 residues. The CDR3, as DNA: TGTGCCAGCAGCTTAGCGCTCGACAGGGGCGGTCAGCCCCAGCATTTT. This codes for CASSLALDRGGQPQHF.

This clone was seen just once. The chain recombines TRBV19 with TRBJ2-7; the match to TRBD1 covers 10 bases. Germline V CDR1 and CDR2: LNHDA, SQIVND (reference sequence). The junction had 2 bases not matched to a gene; V was cut back by 9 bases and J by 0 bases. The CDR3 is 13 residues long. The CDR3 DNA is TGTGCCAGCCGGGACAGGGGCTCCTACGAGCAGTACTTC. Translating it yields CASRDRGSYEQYF.

V is TRBV5-1 and J is TRBJ2-3; D possibly corresponds to TRBD2 (6 bases). The V end was cut by 4 bases, the J end by 1 base, with 7 bases between. The CDR3 length is 13 residues. Per germline, CDR1 SGHRS and CDR2 YFSETQ. In DNA form, the CDR3 reads TGCGCCAGCAGCCCGGGAGGCACAGATACGCAGTATTTT. Protein sequence: CASSPGGTDTQYF. Full variable domain (rest looked up from reference TRBV5-1 and TRBJ2-3): KAGVTQTPRYLIKTRGQQVTLSCSPISGHRSVSWYQQTPGQGLQFLFEYFSETQRNKGNFPGRFSGRQFSNSRSEMNVSTLELGDSALYLCASSPGGTDTQYFGPGTRLTVL.

Comments on this clone: The junction and the germline gene differ at one end; a read error may be behind it. The gene calls are TRBV27 and TRBJ1-4; D not certain. Germline V gene lookup returns CDR1 MNHEY and CDR2 SMNVEV (reference sequence). The CDR3 extends over 14 amino acids. The CDR3 loop is CASSLGQKNENLFF. The DNA for the CDR3 is TGTGCCAGCAGTTTAGGGCAGAAGAATGAAAATCTGTTTTTT.